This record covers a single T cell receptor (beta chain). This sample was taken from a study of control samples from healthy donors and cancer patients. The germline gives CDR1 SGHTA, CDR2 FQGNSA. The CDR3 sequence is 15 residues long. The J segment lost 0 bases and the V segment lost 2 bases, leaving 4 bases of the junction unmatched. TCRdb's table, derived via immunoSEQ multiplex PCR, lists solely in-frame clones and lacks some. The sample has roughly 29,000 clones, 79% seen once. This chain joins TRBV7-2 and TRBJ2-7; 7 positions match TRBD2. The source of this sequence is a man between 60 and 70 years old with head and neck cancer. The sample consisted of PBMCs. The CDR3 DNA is TGTGCCAGCAGCTTATGGACGGGAGGCTCCTACGAGCAGTACTTC. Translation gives CASSLWTGGSYEQYF.